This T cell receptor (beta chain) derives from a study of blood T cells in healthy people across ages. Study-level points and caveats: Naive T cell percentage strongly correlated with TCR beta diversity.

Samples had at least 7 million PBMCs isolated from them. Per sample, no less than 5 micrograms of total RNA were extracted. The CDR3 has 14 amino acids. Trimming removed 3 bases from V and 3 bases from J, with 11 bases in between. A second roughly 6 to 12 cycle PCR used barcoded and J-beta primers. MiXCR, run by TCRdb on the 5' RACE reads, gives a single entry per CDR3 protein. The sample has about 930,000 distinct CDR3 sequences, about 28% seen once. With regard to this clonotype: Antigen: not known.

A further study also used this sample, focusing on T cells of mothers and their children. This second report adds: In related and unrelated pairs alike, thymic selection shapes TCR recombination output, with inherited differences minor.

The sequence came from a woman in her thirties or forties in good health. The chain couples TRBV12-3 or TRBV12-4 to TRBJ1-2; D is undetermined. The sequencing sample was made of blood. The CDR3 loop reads CASSFGESDYGYTF. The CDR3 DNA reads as TGTGCCAGCAGTTTCGGGGAAAGCGACTATGGCTACACCTTC.